This TCR beta chain was retrieved from a study of technical replicates of blood from a few donors. The CDR3 length is 16 residues. The germline V gene has CDR1 PRHDT and CDR2 FYEKMQ (reference sequence). Trimming removed 3 bases from V and 0 bases from J; junction bases left unmatched: 3. TCRdb's copy holds only in-frame clones and misses some; the assay was immunoSEQ multiplex PCR. Here the sample spans tens of thousands of clones, around nine tenths being singletons. V and J are TRBV13 and TRBJ1-4; TRBD1 agrees at 8 bases. Sequenced sample: T cells isolated from PBMCs. The TCR was taken from a human donor in good health. CDR3: CASSLGTGATNEKLFF. The CDR3 DNA reads as TGTGCCAGCAGCTTGGGGACAGGAGCAACTAATGAAAAACTGTTTTTT.